Listed here is a single T cell receptor (beta chain). The antigen is undetermined. This sample is drawn from a study of regulatory T cells in long-lasting Graves disease. As to time point: persistent/refractory GD, antithyroid drugs over 5 years with positive TRAb. RNA from PBMCs was the source of the TCR library. General study results and limits: Limited samples may have lowered accuracy. Persistent Graves' cases showed lower TCR diversity than newly diagnosed cases. Favoring TRBV28, TRBJ1-2 and TRBJ2-5 was a feature seen in persistent disease.

The CDR3 is 15 amino acids. Germline CDR1 reads PRHDT; CDR2 reads FYEKMQ (reference sequence). V was clipped by 5 bases and J by 2 bases, with 16 bases between them. In building TCR beta libraries, iRepertoire HTBI primers were used together with Arm-PCR of CDR3 regions. MiXCR was run by TCRdb on the multiplex PCR reads, yielding one entry per CDR3 protein. This sample has around 340,000 distinct CDR3 sequences, with about 20% found just once. The specimen comprised peripheral blood mononuclear cells (PBMCs), sampled when the disease was refractory, from a patient treated with antithyroid drugs. The source is a female donor with Graves disease. The genes are TRBV13 and TRBJ2-7; D remains ambiguous. The CDR3 reads CASSPGRSLPYEQYF. CDR3 sequence (DNA): TGTGCCAGCAGCCCCGGTCGTTCTCTCCCCTACGAGCAGTACTTC.